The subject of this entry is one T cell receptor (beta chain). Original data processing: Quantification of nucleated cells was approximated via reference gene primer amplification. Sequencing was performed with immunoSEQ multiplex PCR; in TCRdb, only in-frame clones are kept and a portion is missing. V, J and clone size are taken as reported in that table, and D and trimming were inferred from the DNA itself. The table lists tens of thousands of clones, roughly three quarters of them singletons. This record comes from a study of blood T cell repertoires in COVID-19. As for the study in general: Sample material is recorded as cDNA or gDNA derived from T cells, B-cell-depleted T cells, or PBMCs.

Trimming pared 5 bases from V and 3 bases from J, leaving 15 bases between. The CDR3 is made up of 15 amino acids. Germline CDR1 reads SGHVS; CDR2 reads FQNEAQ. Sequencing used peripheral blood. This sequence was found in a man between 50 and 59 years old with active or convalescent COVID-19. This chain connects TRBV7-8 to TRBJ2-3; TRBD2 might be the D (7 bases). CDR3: CASSPWGGGTDTQYF. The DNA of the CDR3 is TGTGCCAGCAGCCCTTGGGGGGGCGGGACAGATACGCAGTATTTT.